These 22 T cell receptor beta chains share one sample of origin, sequenced in a study of identical twins. TCRdb called the 5' RACE reads again in MiXCR, with one record for every CDR3 protein. The sample holds around 1.7 million distinct CDR3 sequences, about 32% seen once. Sequenced input: cord blood. These receptors were obtained from a newborn girl in good health.

The gene calls are TRBV12-3 or TRBV12-4 and TRBJ2-7, with D unclear. V lost 6 bases and J 7 bases, leaving 16 bases between the germline ends. The CDR3 spans 13 residues. The CDR3 here is CASRAGLPNEQYF. The CDR3 DNA reads TGTGCCAGCAGAGCCGGGCTCCCCAATGAGCAGTACTTC.

The chain is built from TRBV28 and TRBJ2-7, with 14 bases matching TRBD2. The CDR3 consists of 21 residues. CDR1 is MDHEN, CDR2 SYDVKM, per germline. The V gene end was trimmed by 2 bases and the J gene end by 0 bases; junction bases not matched to a gene: 15. The CDR3 sequence is CASSLDLVGTSGRRASYEQYF. The CDR3 DNA is TGTGCCAGCAGTTTAGATCTGGTCGGGACTAGCGGGAGAAGGGCCTCCTACGAGCAGTACTTC.

This clonotype was counted only a few times. The genes are TRBV7-2 and TRBJ2-7; 7 bases are shared with TRBD2. In germline, CDR1 is SGHTA, CDR2 FQGNSA. The CDR3 length is 16 residues. The junction had 8 bases not matched to a gene; V was cut back by 1 base and J by 2 bases. CDR3 sequence (DNA): TGTGCCAGCAGCTTAGTCAGCGGGACGGCCCCCTACGAGCAGTACTTC. Translation gives CASSLVSGTAPYEQYF. The full variable domain, in which reference TRBV7-2 and TRBJ2-7 provide the parts outside the CDR3, is GAGVSQSPSNKVTEKGKDVELRCDPISGHTALYWYRQSLGQGLEFLIYFQGNSAPDKSGLPSDRFSAERTGGSVSTLTIQRTQQEDSAVYLCASSLVSGTAPYEQYFGPGTRLTVT.

V is TRBV7-9 and J is TRBJ2-1; D is possibly TRBD1 (5 bases). Per the germline V gene, CDR1 is SEHNR and CDR2 is FQNEAQ (reference sequence). This CDR3 has 14 residues. Trimming took off 8 bases at V and 0 bases at J, with 11 bases between the two ends. The CDR3 loop reads CASGALSSYNEQFF. The DNA of the CDR3 is TGTGCCAGCGGGGCCCTGAGCTCCTACAATGAGCAGTTCTTC.

This rearrangement joins TRBV20-1 to TRBJ1-2; 9 bases line up with TRBD1. In germline, CDR1 is DFQATT, CDR2 SNEGSKA (reference sequence). CDR3 length equals 14 residues. J lost 4 bases, V lost 4 bases, and 7 bases had no gene match. The CDR3 DNA follows: TGCAGTGCTACAACAGGGGGCGCGGGCTATGGCTACACCTTC. Residues: CSATTGGAGYGYTF.

J is TRBJ1-5 and V is TRBV28, with D perhaps matching TRBD1 (6 bases). Trimming took 5 bases from V and 4 from J, leaving 18 bases between them. Germline CDR1 is MDHEN and CDR2 is SYDVKM. The CDR3 loop spans 16 amino acids. The chain's CDR3 is CASSAGRGSRNQPQHF. DNA for the CDR3: TGTGCCAGCAGTGCAGGTAGGGGGAGTAGGAATCAGCCCCAGCATTTT.

This chain uses TRBV9 with TRBJ2-3, with 8 positions matching TRBD2. The CDR3 totals 16 residues. J gave up 1 base and V 3 bases, and 7 bases lay outside the gene matches. The germline V gene has CDR1 SGDLS and CDR2 YYNGEE. The CDR3 sequence: CASSASGTRGTDTQYF. CDR3 DNA: TGTGCCAGCAGCGCCTCCGGGACTAGGGGCACAGATACGCAGTATTTT.

This clonotype has only a few counts. The rearrangement uses TRBV19 and TRBJ2-5, with D tentatively TRBD2 (5 bases). V was cut by 1 base and J by 4 bases, with 10 bases left in between. The germline V gene encodes CDR1 LNHDA and CDR2 SQIVND (reference sequence). The CDR3 length is 14 residues. The CDR3 nucleotides read TGTGCCAGTAGTATAGTAAGGGAGTCAGAGACCCAGTACTTC. This gives the protein CASSIVRESETQYF.

In its sample, this clonotype was seen many times. The chain links TRBV4-1 to TRBJ1-2, with D possibly matching TRBD1 (6 bases). This CDR3 is built from 14 residues. Germline V CDR1 and CDR2: MGHRA, YSYEKL. Between the trimmed V and J ends, which lost 1 base and 2 bases, there was a span of 8 bases. The CDR3 nucleotides read TGCGCCAGCAGCCAAGTGGGACAAAACTATGGCTACACCTTC. Protein sequence: CASSQVGQNYGYTF.

This clonotype was seen at least ten times. The V and J genes are TRBV11-2 and TRBJ2-3, with a possible D match to TRBD2 (6 bases). Germline V gives CDR1 SGHAT, CDR2 FQNNGV. CDR3 length: 13 amino acids. V lost 5 bases, J lost 4 bases, and 10 bases lay in between. In nucleotides, the CDR3 is TGTGCCAGCAGCCGCGGCGGGGCAGATACGCAGTATTTT. It is translated as CASSRGGADTQYF.

There are a few counts of this clonotype. The V and J genes are TRBV5-1 and TRBJ2-1, with D maybe TRBD2 (5 bases). Trimming left V 2 bases short and J 2 bases short, with 23 bases between. The germline V gene has CDR1 SGHRS and CDR2 YFSETQ. The CDR3 extends over 19 amino acids. The CDR3 here is CASSFPHQLDSLPYNEQFF. The CDR3 coding sequence is TGCGCCAGCAGCTTTCCCCACCAACTAGACTCTTTACCCTACAATGAGCAGTTCTTC.

There are a few counts of this clonotype. The rearrangement links TRBV4-1 to TRBJ2-3, with 8 positions matching TRBD2. Germline V gives CDR1 MGHRA, CDR2 YSYEKL. The CDR3 runs 17 residues. The junction had 9 bases not matched to a gene; V was cut back by 4 bases and J by 0 bases. The CDR3 loop reads CASSRVPLAGSTDTQYF. The CDR3 region has the DNA TGCGCCAGCAGCCGCGTCCCTTTAGCGGGAAGCACAGATACGCAGTATTTT.

The gene calls are TRBV10-3 and TRBJ2-5; the D gene could be TRBD1 or TRBD2 (5 bases each). The CDR3 totals 13 residues. Germline loops: CDR1 ENHRY, CDR2 SYGVKD. The V and J ends lost 6 bases and 11 bases respectively, with 19 bases between them. CDR3 nucleotides: TGTGCCATCAGCCAGGGAGAGGGGAATGAGCAGTACTTC. As protein: CAISQGEGNEQYF.

The chain employs TRBV9 and TRBJ1-2; D is undetermined. Trimming took off 2 bases at V and 5 bases at J, with 16 bases between the two ends. Germline values: CDR1 SGDLS, CDR2 YYNGEE. The CDR3 loop spans 15 amino acids. The CDR3 here is CASSVGPGNGYGYTF. The CDR3 nucleotides read TGTGCCAGCAGCGTCGGTCCGGGGAATGGGTATGGCTACACCTTC.

This clonotype occurred a few times. The chain employs TRBV11-2 and TRBJ2-7; D unresolved. Trimming left V 0 bases short and J 2 bases short, with 11 bases between. This CDR3 is 15 amino acids long. CDR1 and CDR2 from the germline V gene are SGHAT and FQNNGV. CDR3 sequence: CASSLEGTEPYEQYF. The CDR3 DNA reads TGTGCCAGCAGCTTAGAGGGAACGGAGCCCTACGAGCAGTACTTC.

Note on this clonotype: One end of the junction varies from germline; a read error may be responsible. The chain links TRBV15 to TRBJ2-1; D gene ambiguous. Germline CDR1 is LNHNV and CDR2 is YYDKDF (reference sequence). The CDR3 loop spans 12 amino acids. For the CDR3, the DNA is TGTACCACCAGCAGAGACCCCCAGAGGTCGTTCTTC. Translating it yields CTTSRDPQRSFF.

The chain has TRBV10-3 and TRBJ2-4, with D possibly matching TRBD1 (5 bases). Trimming stripped 2 bases from V and 2 bases from J, with 10 bases between. Germline V gene lookup returns CDR1 ENHRY and CDR2 SYGVKD. The CDR3 is 15 amino acids. The CDR3 DNA is TGTGCCATCAGTGAGGTAGACAGTTCCAAAAACATTCAGTACTTC. The encoded protein is CAISEVDSSKNIQYF.

This clonotype was observed a handful of times. The CDR3 coding sequence is TGCAGTGCTAGGGATACTAGCGCTAACACCGGGGAGCTGTTTTTT. Its translation: CSARDTSANTGELFF. The rearrangement joins TRBV20-1 to TRBJ2-2; 7 nucleotides align to TRBD2. Germline values: CDR1 DFQATT, CDR2 SNEGSKA (reference sequence). This CDR3 is 15 amino acids long. Unmatched junction bases numbered 6, after V lost 3 bases and J lost 2 bases.

V and J are TRBV20-1 and TRBJ1-2, with no clear D. Per the germline V gene, CDR1 is DFQATT and CDR2 is SNEGSKA (reference sequence). The V end lost 6 bases, the J end lost 8 bases, and 10 bases lay between the germline ends. The CDR3 runs to 10 residues. CDR3 loop: CSADPGGYTF. Here the CDR3 DNA reads TGCAGTGCAGACCCGGGAGGCTACACCTTC.

Only a few counts were recorded for this clonotype. The chain combines TRBV5-1 with TRBJ2-2; 10 bases align to TRBD1. Losses at the gene ends were 3 bases for V and 4 bases for J; bases not matched to a gene: 6. Germline V CDR1 and CDR2: SGHRS, YFSETQ. The CDR3 runs to 16 residues. The CDR3 DNA reads as TGCGCCAGCAGCTCAGGGACAGGGGCGTTCACCGGGGAGCTGTTTTTT. It specifies CASSSGTGAFTGELFF.

The V and J genes are TRBV11-2 and TRBJ1-4, with 7 positions matching TRBD1. V shed 2 bases, J shed 8 bases, and the junction held 8 bases outside the gene matches. Germline-derived CDR1 and CDR2 are SGHAT and FQNNGV. The CDR3 length is 15 residues. The CDR3 loop reads CASSLKGALGEKLFF. CDR3 bases: TGTGCCAGCAGCTTAAAGGGGGCTCTTGGAGAAAAACTGTTTTTT. The variable domain in full, with the rest retrieved from reference TRBV11-2 and TRBJ1-4, is EAGVAQSPRYKIIEKRQSVAFWCNPISGHATLYWYQQILGQGPKLLIQFQNNGVVDDSQLPKDRFSAERLKGVDSTLKIQPAKLEDSAVYLCASSLKGALGEKLFFGSGTQLSVL.

This clonotype was observed a few times. The chain combines TRBV9 with TRBJ2-2; 7 nucleotides align to TRBD2. The CDR3 runs 15 residues. V trimming: 0 bases; J trimming: 5 bases; junction bases outside the gene matches: 4. Germline CDR1 reads SGDLS; CDR2 reads YYNGEE. This chain's CDR3 is CASSVESRGTGELFF. CDR3 DNA: TGTGCCAGCAGCGTAGAATCGCGGGGGACCGGGGAGCTGTTTTTT.